This T cell receptor (beta chain) originates from a study of shared clonotypes between healthy human individuals. Study findings and constraints: A generally larger estimated richness was seen in naive subsets than in memory subsets.

Naive CD8 isolation took CD45RO-negative cells positively selected for CCR7 and excluded terminally differentiated effector memory CD45RA+ cells. HIV-negative, healthy adults without recent acute infections or vaccinations were the donors. The germline CDR1 and CDR2 sequences are ENHRY and SYGVKD. V dropped 2 bases and J dropped 1; count of bases not matched to a gene: 11. The CDR3 covers 18 residues. Comments on this clone: Antigen specificity is unknown.

Across several immunoSEQ plates, the genomic DNA of each subset was split evenly. Template for every sorted-subset replicate PCR totaled about 0.2 ug DNA, approximately 30,000 T cell genomes. Measured with immunoSEQ multiplex PCR; TCRdb has only the in-frame clones, and not every one. The sample yields about 590,000 clones, 95% seen once. V and J are TRBV10-3 and TRBJ2-5; 9 bases align to TRBD2. The sequencing input was naive CD8+ T cells sorted from blood. The sequence was collected from a woman in her thirties in good health. CDR3 in DNA: TGTGCCATCAGTGAGCCCGGGAGGGGGCGGGAGGGCCAAGAGACCCAGTACTTC. The encoded protein is CAISEPGRGREGQETQYF.